A selection of T cell receptor beta chains follows, all from one sample in a study of T cell responses to AZD1222 COVID-19 vaccine. The table came from immunoSEQ multiplex PCR; TCRdb's copy has only in-frame clones and leaves some out. The table lists roughly 100,000 clones, over 70% of them singletons, with 20% to 25% in the top ten. This specimen consisted of peripheral blood, obtained on day 0 of AZD1222 vaccination. These TCRs come from an adult in good health. The CDR3 runs from the conserved cysteine through the conserved F or W. D genes are given only for firm matches. A row's size may be missing; if present it is once, few, many or a size class.

v_call: TRBV9
d_call: NA
j_call: TRBJ2-5
clone_size: NA
cdr3_aa: CASSGSQETQYF
cdr3_nt: TGTGCCAGCAGCGGTTCCCAAGAGACCCAGTACTTC

v_call: TRBV13
d_call: TRBD2
j_call: TRBJ2-3
clone_size: NA
cdr3_aa: CASSLPGLVTDTQYF
cdr3_nt: TGTGCCAGCAGCCTCCCGGGACTAGTCACAGATACGCAGTATTTT

v_call: TRBV30
d_call: NA
j_call: TRBJ1-5
clone_size: NA
cdr3_aa: CAWSRPYSNQPQHF
cdr3_nt: TGTGCCTGGAGTCGGCCGTATAGCAATCAGCCCCAGCATTTT

v_call: TRBV19
d_call: NA
j_call: TRBJ1-5
clone_size: NA
cdr3_aa: CASSLQGGNQPQHF
cdr3_nt: TGTGCCAGTAGTCTACAGGGTGGCAATCAGCCCCAGCATTTT

v_call: TRBV6-2/TRBV6-3
d_call: NA
j_call: TRBJ2-5
clone_size: NA
cdr3_aa: CASSPSGETQYF
cdr3_nt: TGTGCCAGCAGTCCATCGGGGGAGACCCAGTACTTC

v_call: TRBV2
d_call: TRBD2
j_call: TRBJ2-1
clone_size: once
cdr3_aa: CASSGVGTSGRDEQFF
cdr3_nt: TGTGCCAGCAGTGGGGTGGGGACTAGCGGGAGAGATGAGCAGTTCTTC

v_call: TRBV14
d_call: NA
j_call: TRBJ1-4
clone_size: few
cdr3_aa: CASSHGVNEKLFF
cdr3_nt: TGTGCCAGCAGCCACGGTGTAAATGAAAAACTGTTTTTT

v_call: TRBV5-1
d_call: NA
j_call: TRBJ1-2
clone_size: NA
cdr3_aa: CASSEGRGYTF
cdr3_nt: TGCGCCAGCAGTGAAGGGAGAGGCTACACCTTC

v_call: TRBV29-1
d_call: TRBD1
j_call: TRBJ1-1
clone_size: few
cdr3_aa: CSVRTGRENTEAFF
cdr3_nt: TGCAGCGTGAGGACAGGGAGGGAGAACACTGAAGCTTTCTTT

v_call: TRBV7-2
d_call: NA
j_call: TRBJ1-4
clone_size: NA
cdr3_aa: CASSPSGTAIGKLFF
cdr3_nt: TGTGCCAGCAGCCCCTCCGGGACGGCGATTGGAAAACTGTTTTTT

v_call: TRBV4-3
d_call: NA
j_call: TRBJ2-2
clone_size: few
cdr3_aa: CASSHEPPGAGELFF
cdr3_nt: TGCGCCAGCAGCCACGAACCCCCCGGGGCCGGGGAGCTGTTTTTT

v_call: TRBV6-1
d_call: NA
j_call: TRBJ2-5
clone_size: NA
cdr3_aa: CASGTQETQYF
cdr3_nt: TGTGCCAGCGGGACCCAAGAGACCCAGTACTTC

v_call: TRBV7-7
d_call: NA
j_call: TRBJ2-5
clone_size: NA
cdr3_aa: CASSLAGQDAQYF
cdr3_nt: TGTGCTAGCAGCTTAGCGGGACAGGATGCCCAGTACTTC

v_call: TRBV19
d_call: NA
j_call: TRBJ1-5
clone_size: NA
cdr3_aa: CASSIAGYDQPQHF
cdr3_nt: TGTGCCAGTAGTATAGCGGGGTACGATCAGCCCCAGCATTTT

v_call: TRBV2
d_call: NA
j_call: TRBJ2-6
clone_size: NA
cdr3_aa: CASSEGPSGANVLTF
cdr3_nt: TGTGCCAGCAGTGAGGGTCCCTCTGGGGCCAACGTCCTGACTTTC

v_call: TRBV6-6
d_call: NA
j_call: TRBJ1-3
clone_size: once
cdr3_aa: CASSADYRGNTIYF
cdr3_nt: TGTGCCAGCAGTGCGGACTATAGAGGAAACACCATATATTTT

v_call: TRBV12-5
d_call: TRBD1
j_call: TRBJ1-5
clone_size: NA
cdr3_aa: CASGLGPGQELYSNQPQHF
cdr3_nt: TGTGCTAGTGGTTTGGGGCCGGGACAGGAACTTTATAGCAATCAGCCCCAGCATTTT

v_call: TRBV15
d_call: NA
j_call: TRBJ2-3
clone_size: NA
cdr3_aa: CATSRDISTDTQYF
cdr3_nt: TGTGCCACCAGCAGAGATATAAGCACAGATACGCAGTATTTT

v_call: TRBV6-2/TRBV6-3
d_call: TRBD1
j_call: TRBJ2-7
clone_size: NA
cdr3_aa: CASIPGTGVPHEQYF
cdr3_nt: TGTGCCAGCATCCCGGGGACAGGGGTGCCCCACGAGCAGTACTTC

v_call: TRBV19
d_call: NA
j_call: TRBJ2-1
clone_size: NA
cdr3_aa: CASRGETEQFF
cdr3_nt: TGTGCCAGCCGTGGAGAAACAGAGCAGTTCTTC

v_call: TRBV6-1
d_call: NA
j_call: TRBJ2-7
clone_size: NA
cdr3_aa: CASSEVGSHYEQYF
cdr3_nt: TGTGCCAGCAGTGAGGTGGGGAGCCACTACGAGCAGTACTTC

v_call: TRBV6-5
d_call: TRBD1
j_call: TRBJ2-7
clone_size: NA
cdr3_aa: CASRTTGYEQYF
cdr3_nt: TGTGCCAGCAGGACGACAGGGTACGAGCAGTACTTC

v_call: TRBV10-3
d_call: TRBD1
j_call: TRBJ2-3
clone_size: NA
cdr3_aa: CATEDDRETDTQYF
cdr3_nt: TGTGCCACCGAAGACGACAGGGAAACAGATACGCAGTATTTT

v_call: TRBV6-5
d_call: NA
j_call: TRBJ1-2
clone_size: NA
cdr3_aa: CASRTGQIYYGYTF
cdr3_nt: TGTGCCAGCAGAACCGGACAGATCTACTATGGCTACACCTTC

v_call: TRBV3-1/TRBV3-2
d_call: NA
j_call: TRBJ1-5
clone_size: NA
cdr3_aa: CASSQRGATNQPQHF
cdr3_nt: TGTGCCAGCAGCCAACGGGGGGCGACCAATCAGCCCCAGCATTTT

v_call: TRBV3-1/TRBV3-2
d_call: NA
j_call: TRBJ1-2
clone_size: NA
cdr3_aa: CASSPVGTSYGYTF
cdr3_nt: TGTGCCAGCAGCCCGGTCGGGACATCCTATGGCTACACCTTC

v_call: TRBV12-3/TRBV12-4
d_call: TRBD2
j_call: TRBJ2-1
clone_size: NA
cdr3_aa: CASSLKGGRQFF
cdr3_nt: TGTGCCAGCAGTTTGAAGGGCGGGAGGCAGTTCTTC

v_call: TRBV25-1
d_call: NA
j_call: TRBJ2-7
clone_size: NA
cdr3_aa: CASSEYFVPYLGEQYF
cdr3_nt: TGTGCCAGCAGTGAATATTTCGTCCCATACTTGGGGGAGCAGTACTTC

v_call: TRBV9
d_call: NA
j_call: TRBJ2-1
clone_size: NA
cdr3_aa: CASSVESTSYNEQFF
cdr3_nt: TGTGCCAGCAGCGTAGAATCCACCTCCTACAATGAGCAGTTCTTC

v_call: TRBV19
d_call: NA
j_call: TRBJ1-1
clone_size: NA
cdr3_aa: CASRVSWARVKNTEAFF
cdr3_nt: TGTGCCAGTAGAGTTTCGTGGGCCAGGGTCAAGAACACTGAAGCTTTCTTT

v_call: TRBV7-2
d_call: NA
j_call: TRBJ1-6
clone_size: few
cdr3_aa: CASSLGLGGWNSPLHF
cdr3_nt: TGTGCCAGCAGCTTAGGTTTGGGAGGGTGGAATTCACCCCTCCACTTT

v_call: TRBV6-2/TRBV6-3
d_call: TRBD1
j_call: TRBJ1-1
clone_size: NA
cdr3_aa: CASSFQGEWTEAFF
cdr3_nt: TGTGCCAGCAGTTTCCAGGGGGAATGGACTGAAGCTTTCTTT

v_call: TRBV6-2/TRBV6-3
d_call: NA
j_call: TRBJ1-2
clone_size: NA
cdr3_aa: CASSYSQGSYGYTF
cdr3_nt: TGTGCCAGCAGTTACTCACAGGGTTCCTATGGCTACACCTTC

v_call: TRBV28
d_call: NA
j_call: TRBJ1-3
clone_size: NA
cdr3_aa: CASSPGRLSGNTIYF
cdr3_nt: TGTGCCAGCAGCCCTGGACGTCTCTCTGGAAACACCATATATTTT

v_call: TRBV7-8
d_call: TRBD1
j_call: TRBJ1-5
clone_size: NA
cdr3_aa: CASSEGQGAVSNQPQHF
cdr3_nt: TGTGCCAGCAGCGAGGGACAGGGGGCAGTTAGCAATCAGCCCCAGCATTTT

v_call: TRBV6-2/TRBV6-3
d_call: NA
j_call: TRBJ2-7
clone_size: NA
cdr3_aa: CASSYPVYEQYF
cdr3_nt: TGTGCCAGCAGTTACCCCGTCTACGAGCAGTACTTC

v_call: TRBV6-2/TRBV6-3
d_call: NA
j_call: TRBJ1-4
clone_size: NA
cdr3_aa: CASSYAGHLSTEKLFF
cdr3_nt: TGTGCCAGCAGTTACGCAGGACACCTAAGCACTGAAAAACTGTTTTTT

v_call: TRBV7-9
d_call: TRBD1
j_call: TRBJ1-3
clone_size: NA
cdr3_aa: CASSLSPGGTNTIYF
cdr3_nt: TGTGCCAGCAGCTTATCTCCAGGGGGTACAAACACCATATATTTT

v_call: TRBV5-4
d_call: TRBD2
j_call: TRBJ2-1
clone_size: NA
cdr3_aa: CASSSQRGSNEQFF
cdr3_nt: TGTGCCAGCAGCTCTCAGCGGGGGAGTAATGAGCAGTTCTTC

v_call: TRBV10-3
d_call: TRBD2
j_call: TRBJ2-1
clone_size: NA
cdr3_aa: CAISESLAGSGNEQFF
cdr3_nt: TGTGCCATCAGTGAGTCTCTAGCGGGATCTGGCAATGAGCAGTTCTTC

v_call: TRBV5-4
d_call: NA
j_call: TRBJ1-2
clone_size: NA
cdr3_aa: CASSLHTGVYGYTF
cdr3_nt: TGTGCCAGCAGCTTGCATACGGGGGTATATGGCTACACCTTC

v_call: TRBV5-1
d_call: TRBD2
j_call: TRBJ2-1
clone_size: few
cdr3_aa: CASRTGGTSGLYNEQFF
cdr3_nt: TGCGCCAGCCGCACGGGAGGGACTAGCGGGCTATACAATGAGCAGTTCTTC

v_call: TRBV7-2
d_call: NA
j_call: TRBJ2-5
clone_size: NA
cdr3_aa: CASIQRSGIRETQYF
cdr3_nt: TGTGCCAGCATCCAAAGGTCCGGGATAAGAGAGACCCAGTACTTC

v_call: TRBV4-3
d_call: NA
j_call: TRBJ1-2
clone_size: NA
cdr3_aa: CASSQEGLFVAGYTF
cdr3_nt: TGCGCCAGCAGCCAAGAGGGACTGTTTGTAGCTGGCTACACCTTC

v_call: TRBV30
d_call: NA
j_call: TRBJ1-4
clone_size: NA
cdr3_aa: CAWSTTMNEKLFF
cdr3_nt: TGTGCCTGGAGTACAACGATGAATGAAAAACTGTTTTTT

v_call: TRBV7-9
d_call: TRBD1
j_call: TRBJ1-2
clone_size: NA
cdr3_aa: CASSLDEGASGGYTF
cdr3_nt: TGTGCCAGCAGCTTAGATGAGGGGGCGAGCGGTGGCTACACCTTC